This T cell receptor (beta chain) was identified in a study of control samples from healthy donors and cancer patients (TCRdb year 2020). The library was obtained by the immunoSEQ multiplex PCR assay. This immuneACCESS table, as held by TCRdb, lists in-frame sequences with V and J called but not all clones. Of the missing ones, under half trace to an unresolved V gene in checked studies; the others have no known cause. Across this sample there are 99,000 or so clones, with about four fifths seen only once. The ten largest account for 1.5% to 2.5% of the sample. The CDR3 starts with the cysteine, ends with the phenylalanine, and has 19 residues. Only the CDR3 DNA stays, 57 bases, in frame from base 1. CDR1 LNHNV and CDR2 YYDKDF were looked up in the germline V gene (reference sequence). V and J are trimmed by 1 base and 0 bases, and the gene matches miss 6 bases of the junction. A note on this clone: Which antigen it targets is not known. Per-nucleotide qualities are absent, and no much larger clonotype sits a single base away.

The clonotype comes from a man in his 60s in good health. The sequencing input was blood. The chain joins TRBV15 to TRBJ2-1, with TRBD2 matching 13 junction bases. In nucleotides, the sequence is TGTGCCACCAGCAGAGGCAGACTAGCGGGAGGCCCCTCCTACAATGAGCAGTTCTTC. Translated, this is CATSRGRLAGGPSYNEQFF.